The 25 T cell receptor beta chains below all came from one sample that was sequenced in a study of T cell responses to AZD1222 COVID-19 vaccine (dated by TCRdb to the early 2020s). Receptor amplification or capture employed the immunoSEQ multiplex PCR assay. TCRdb took over this immuneACCESS table, retaining in-frame rearrangements with V and J assigned. Such tables are incomplete; in checked studies, under half of the missing clones stem from an unresolved V gene, and the remainder is unexplained. In this sample the table shows 90,000 to 100,000 clones, about 89% of which occur a single time. Approximately 7% of the sample belongs to the ten largest clones. According to the study, the label for this sample's time point signals: baseline before first vaccination. Sequencing was performed on peripheral blood, taken on day 0 of AZD1222 vaccination. These receptors were taken from an adult in good health.

The chain joins TRBV20-1 to TRBJ1-2; the D gene is possibly TRBD1 (5 bases). The CDR3 length is 11 residues. The V end was cut by 3 bases, the J end by 8 bases, with 10 bases between. Germline V lookup: CDR1 DFQATT, CDR2 SNEGSKA (reference sequence). The CDR3 region has the DNA TGCAGTGCTAGCCGAGGGGAAGGCTACACCTTC. Encoded protein: CSASRGEGYTF.

The rearrangement joins TRBV28 to TRBJ1-5; unclear D gene. Germline V gives CDR1 MDHEN, CDR2 SYDVKM. This CDR3 has 15 residues. V was pared by 7 bases and J by 0 bases, with 13 bases between. The CDR3 region is CASNPLRNSNQPQHF. The CDR3 DNA reads as TGTGCCAGCAACCCTCTTAGAAATAGCAATCAGCCCCAGCATTTT.

The gene calls are TRBV2 and TRBJ2-1, with 10 bases matching TRBD2. J gave up 2 bases and V 6 bases, and 7 bases lay outside the gene matches. The germline gives CDR1 SNHLY, CDR2 FYNNEI. The CDR3 is 16 amino acids. CDR3 residues: CASRPSGSGAYNEQFF. The CDR3 coding sequence is TGTGCCAGCAGACCTAGCGGGAGCGGAGCCTACAATGAGCAGTTCTTC.

The chain joins TRBV19 to TRBJ1-2; TRBD1 is a possible D gene (5 bases). The germline V gene encodes CDR1 LNHDA and CDR2 SQIVND (reference sequence). This CDR3 is 14 amino acids long. Trimming cost V 7 bases and J 7 bases, with 19 bases left between them. The CDR3: CASTNHAGSAGYTF. CDR3 coding DNA: TGTGCCAGTACCAATCACGCAGGGTCGGCTGGCTACACCTTC.

CDR3 residues: CASTSQSGQLSGNTIYF. CDR3 bases: TGTGCCAGTACTAGCCAAAGCGGACAGCTCTCTGGAAACACCATATATTTT. The chain has TRBV19 and TRBJ1-3; the D gene is possibly TRBD1 (6 bases). Germline CDR1 and CDR2: LNHDA and SQIVND (reference sequence). The CDR3 has 17 residues. V lost 7 bases and J 0 bases, leaving 19 bases between the germline ends.

The chain links TRBV10-3 to TRBJ1-2; TRBD1 matches 10 bases. CDR3 length: 16 amino acids. CDR1 is ENHRY and CDR2 is SYGVKD in the germline V gene. Trimming took 7 bases from V and 2 from J; bases not matched to a gene: 10. This CDR3 reads CAINRGRTGGNYGYTF. The CDR3 DNA follows: TGTGCCATCAACCGGGGGAGGACAGGGGGAAACTATGGCTACACCTTC.

This sequence joins TRBV6-5 and TRBJ2-3; a weak D match, TRBD2 (5 bases). Trimming stripped 8 bases from V and 2 bases from J, with 14 bases between. CDR1 and CDR2 (germline): MNHEY, SVGAGI. This CDR3 has 14 residues. CDR3 nucleotide sequence: TGTGCCAGCCGGCCTGAGGGATCCACAGATACGCAGTATTTT. This encodes CASRPEGSTDTQYF.

V is TRBV1 and J is TRBJ1-1; the D call in the table, TRBD1, was not verified against the DNA. TRBV1 corresponds to a pseudogene. The CDR3 contains 16 residues. The CDR3 loop reads CTSSTKTGQGANEAFF. The CDR3 DNA reads TGCACCAGCAGTACAAAAACCGGACAGGGGGCTAATGAAGCTTTCTTT.

This clone occurred once. The CDR3 DNA reads TGCGCCAGCAGCCACCACCGGGACAGGTCTGGAAACACCATATATTTT. Protein sequence: CASSHHRDRSGNTIYF. The chain combines TRBV4-3 with TRBJ1-3; 8 bases are shared with TRBD1. There are 16 residues in the CDR3. The germline V gene encodes CDR1 LGHNA and CDR2 YSLEER. V trimming: 3 bases; J trimming: 1 base; junction bases outside the gene matches: 5.

The chain recombines TRBV29-1 with TRBJ2-1; D unresolved. Trimming removed 8 bases at V and 1 base at J, with 21 bases between. This CDR3 contains 16 residues. Germline CDR1 and CDR2: SQVTM and ANQGSEA. DNA of the CDR3: TGCAGCCACCGTCGGCCTTCGCTATCTTCCTACAATGAGCAGTTCTTC. Translation: CSHRRPSLSSYNEQFF.

The chain couples TRBV6-1 to TRBJ1-6; D call uncertain. The CDR3 is made up of 16 amino acids. Germline CDR1 MNHNS, CDR2 SASEGT. The V end lost 2 bases, the J end lost 0 bases, and 8 bases lay between the germline ends. The CDR3 DNA reads as TGTGCCAGCAGTGAATTGGTGAGCTCCTATAATTCACCCCTCCACTTT. This codes for CASSELVSSYNSPLHF.

The chain is built from TRBV12-5 and TRBJ1-1; D gene ambiguous. The CDR3 has 12 amino acids. The V and J ends lost 4 bases and 3 bases respectively, with 6 bases between them. In germline, CDR1 is LGHNT, CDR2 FRNRAP. The CDR3 reads CASGSEYTEAFF. CDR3 DNA: TGTGCTAGTGGTTCTGAATACACTGAAGCTTTCTTT.

The chain recombines TRBV5-1 with TRBJ2-1; 13 bases agree with TRBD2. The CDR3 spans 16 residues. Germline V gene data show CDR1 as SGHRS and CDR2 as YFSETQ. V lost 0 bases and J lost 6; bases outside the gene matches: 3. The CDR3 reads CASSLARTSGSNEQFF. CDR3 coding DNA: TGCGCCAGCAGCTTGGCCCGGACTAGCGGGAGCAATGAGCAGTTCTTC.

The V and J genes are TRBV4-3 and TRBJ2-3; 9 nucleotides align to TRBD2. The CDR3 runs 17 residues. Trimming cost V 2 bases and J 3 bases; bases outside gene matches: 9. Germline V CDR1 and CDR2: LGHNA, YSLEER. CDR3 region: CASSQYSGGGETDTQYF. The CDR3 DNA follows: TGCGCCAGCAGCCAATACTCGGGCGGGGGGGAGACAGATACGCAGTATTTT.

The gene calls are TRBV19 and TRBJ2-7; possibly TRBD1 or TRBD2 for D (5 bases each). Germline V gene lookup returns CDR1 LNHDA and CDR2 SQIVND (reference sequence). The CDR3 loop spans 14 amino acids. With 6 bases removed from V and 3 bases from J, the gap between germline ends came to 15 bases. The CDR3 sequence: CASSTLRENYEQYF. The CDR3 DNA reads TGTGCCAGTAGCACCCTCAGGGAGAACTACGAGCAGTACTTC.

V is TRBV27 and J is TRBJ2-3; 9 positions agree with TRBD2. CDR1 and CDR2 from the germline V gene are MNHEY and SMNVEV (reference sequence). The CDR3 consists of 18 residues. V lost 0 bases, J lost 0 bases, and 7 bases stayed unmatched. CDR3 in amino acids: CASSLSLSSGASTDTQYF. In DNA form, the CDR3 reads TGTGCCAGCAGTTTATCTCTTTCTAGCGGGGCTAGCACAGATACGCAGTATTTT.

The chain links TRBV19 to TRBJ1-2; a weak D match, TRBD1 (5 bases). This CDR3 has 14 residues. Trimming took off 3 bases at V and 9 bases at J, with 17 bases between the two ends. CDR1 and CDR2 from the germline V gene are LNHDA and SQIVND (reference sequence). CDR3 nucleotide sequence: TGTGCCAGTAGTATCCCCGGGACGCACTTTAGCTACACCTTC. Residues: CASSIPGTHFSYTF.

J is TRBJ1-3 and V is TRBV10-1; D is unclear. Germline V gene sequence: CDR1 WNHNN, CDR2 SYGVQD (reference sequence). V was clipped by 10 bases and J by 3 bases, with 10 bases between them. The CDR3 totals 12 residues. DNA for the CDR3: TGCGCCACCCTGCCGGTTGGAAACACCATATATTTT. Translation: CATLPVGNTIYF.

This rearrangement joins TRBV3-1 (or the pseudogene TRBV3-2) to TRBJ1-2; D may be TRBD1 (6 bases). V lost 6 bases to trimming and J lost 4 bases, with 12 bases between them. This CDR3 comprises 13 residues. The germline V gene has CDR1 LGHDT and CDR2 YNNKEL (reference sequence). The CDR3 is CASRLTGSYGYTF. CDR3 bases: TGTGCCAGCAGACTTACAGGGAGCTATGGCTACACCTTC.

The rearrangement uses TRBV24-1 and TRBJ2-4; a possible D gene is TRBD2 (6 bases). CDR3 length: 15 amino acids. Germline V gives CDR1 KGHDR, CDR2 SFDVKD. V was clipped by 4 bases and J by 6 bases, with 15 bases between them. The CDR3, as DNA: TGTGCCACCAGTGACCCCGGGCCCGGGGGAAACATTCAGTACTTC. It codes for CATSDPGPGGNIQYF.

The chain couples TRBV29-1 to TRBJ2-5; 13 bases fit TRBD2. Germline V gene lookup returns CDR1 SQVTM and CDR2 ANQGSEA. CDR3 size: 15 residues. Germline trimming cut 6 bases from V and 5 bases from J; bases unmatched to any gene: 9. The CDR3 sequence is CSVSRTSGGGETQYF. DNA for the CDR3: TGCAGCGTCTCCCGGACTAGCGGGGGCGGGGAGACCCAGTACTTC.

The CDR3 DNA reads as TGTGCCAGCACCCGGTACCCTGGAAACACCATATATTTT. Its protein is CASTRYPGNTIYF. The chain carries TRBV6-5 and TRBJ1-3; no clear D. The V gene's germline CDR1 is MNHEY and CDR2 SVGAGI. This CDR3 has 13 residues. V was clipped by 7 bases and J by 2 bases, with 9 bases between them.

The chain carries TRBV28 and TRBJ1-5, with D uncertain. Germline V gene lookup returns CDR1 MDHEN and CDR2 SYDVKM. CDR3 length: 15 residues. V lost 5 bases and J lost 3, with 14 bases in between. CDR3 coding DNA: TGTGCCAGCAGTCCACCCCGGGCCCACAATCAGCCCCAGCATTTT. Its translation: CASSPPRAHNQPQHF.

This rearrangement joins TRBV27 to TRBJ2-3; 8 bases are a match to TRBD1. The CDR3 runs to 18 residues. With V trimmed by 7 bases and J by 0 bases, 15 bases remained unmatched. CDR1 and CDR2 from the germline V gene are MNHEY and SMNVEV (reference sequence). The CDR3: CASTPQGARPYSTDTQYF. CDR3 sequence (DNA): TGTGCCAGCACCCCCCAGGGGGCCCGGCCCTATAGCACAGATACGCAGTATTTT.

This chain links TRBV2 with TRBJ2-3, with no clear D. Germline V gene sequence: CDR1 SNHLY, CDR2 FYNNEI. CDR3 length: 13 amino acids. The germline V and J ends were trimmed by 1 base and 7 bases, with 9 bases remaining between them. The CDR3 coding sequence is TGTGCCAGCAGTGAAGGCCGCTCGAATACGCAGTATTTT. Protein product: CASSEGRSNTQYF.